Sequencing of this T cell receptor beta chain was carried out in a study of blood T cell repertoires in COVID-19. Study-wide background: PBMCs, B-cell-depleted T cells, or T cells were the source of the cDNA or gDNA that made up the material.

Each participant's cohort was designated according to participant-reported clinical history. Data came from immunoSEQ multiplex PCR; TCRdb stores just in-frame clones and leaves some out. Among fewer than 500,000 clones listed, approximately 86% were seen once. This TCR came from a woman younger than 30 who had recovered from COVID-19. The sequenced sample consisted of PBMCs or T cells enriched from blood (not recorded which).

CDR3 residues: CASSITGATEAFF. Here the CDR3 DNA reads TGCGCCAGCAGTATAACAGGGGCCACTGAAGCTTTCTTT. V and J are TRBV5-1 and TRBJ1-1; the match to TRBD1 covers 7 bases. CDR1 is SGHRS, CDR2 YFSETQ, per germline. The CDR3 runs 13 residues. V dropped 5 bases and J dropped 4; count of bases not matched to a gene: 5.